The 29 T cell receptor beta chains presented below share a single source sample, sequenced in a study of blood T cell repertoires in COVID-19. The data were produced by immunoSEQ multiplex PCR, yet TCRdb's version contains in-frame clones alone and is incomplete. The table has about 250,000 clones, 86% seen once. Sequencing was done on a sample of peripheral blood. Receptors originate from a woman aged 55 to 70 who had recovered from COVID-19.

This chain uses TRBV5-6 with TRBJ2-2; 8 bases align to TRBD1. This CDR3 is 16 amino acids long. Per the germline V gene, CDR1 is SGHDT and CDR2 is YYEEEE. With 0 bases clipped from V and 2 bases from J, the junction kept 3 bases outside the gene matches. The CDR3 here is CASSLGAGGNTGELFF. CDR3 in DNA: TGTGCCAGCAGCTTGGGCGCAGGGGGCAACACCGGGGAGCTGTTTTTT. Supplemented by reference TRBV5-6 and TRBJ2-2, the full variable domain reads DAGVTQSPTHLIKTRGQQVTLRCSPKSGHDTVSWYQQALGQGPQFIFQYYEEEERQRGNFPDRFSGHQFPNYSSELNVNALLLGDSALYLCASSLGAGGNTGELFFGEGSRLTVL.

The chain carries TRBV18 and TRBJ2-7; D possibly corresponds to TRBD2 (6 bases). V dropped 3 bases and J dropped 1 base, with 19 bases sitting between them. This CDR3 spans 17 amino acids. Germline values: CDR1 KGHSH, CDR2 LQKENI. The CDR3 bases are TGTGCCAGCTCACCGGGGACTGGGGACCCGGGTTCCTACGAGCAGTACTTC. It yields the protein CASSPGTGDPGSYEQYF.

The J gene is TRBJ2-2, the V gene TRBV9; D gene uncertain. Trimming took 0 bases from V and 4 from J, leaving 7 bases between them. CDR3 length equals 14 residues. From germline, CDR1 is SGDLS and CDR2 YYNGEE. The CDR3 nucleotides are TGTGCCAGCAGCGTAGACATCCTCACCGGGGAGCTGTTTTTT. The encoded protein is CASSVDILTGELFF.

The chain has TRBV2 and TRBJ2-7; D is possibly TRBD2 (5 bases). The V end lost 6 bases, the J end lost 4 bases, and 16 bases lay between the germline ends. The CDR3 covers 14 residues. Germline lookup yields CDR1 SNHLY and CDR2 FYNNEI. The CDR3 protein is CASRSLPPGYEQYF. CDR3 bases: TGTGCCAGCAGGAGTCTCCCCCCGGGGTACGAGCAGTACTTC. Combining the CDR3 with reference TRBV2 and TRBJ2-7 gives the whole variable domain EPEVTQTPSHQVTQMGQEVILRCVPISNHLYFYWYRQILGQKVEFLVSFYNNEISEKSEIFDDQFSVERPDGSNFTLKIRSTKLEDSAMYFCASRSLPPGYEQYFGPGTRLTVT.

The chain carries TRBV12-3 or TRBV12-4 and TRBJ1-1; no clear D gene. The CDR3 sequence is 13 residues long. The V and J ends lost 5 bases and 7 bases respectively, with 14 bases between them. The CDR3 DNA reads as TGTGCCAGCAGTACGGATTACGGGAGTGAAGCTTTCTTT. Translating it yields CASSTDYGSEAFF.

The chain is built from TRBV6-4 and TRBJ2-3, with D possibly TRBD2 on 7 matching bases. Deletions cut 3 bases from V and 8 bases from J, with 12 bases between. The CDR3 sequence is 13 residues long. CDR1 MRHNA and CDR2 SNTAGT come from the germline V gene. CDR3: CASSEVGGLTQYF. Written as DNA, the CDR3 is TGTGCCAGCAGTGAGGTCGGGGGGCTTACGCAGTATTTT.

The genes are TRBV29-1 and TRBJ2-7, with D perhaps TRBD1 (6 bases). CDR3 length: 16 amino acids. The germline CDR1 and CDR2 sequences are SQVTM and ANQGSEA. Trimming cost V 7 bases and J 2 bases, with 24 bases left between them. This chain's CDR3 is CSAQTLGTQNTYEQYF. CDR3 in DNA: TGCAGCGCCCAAACCCTCGGGACACAGAACACCTACGAGCAGTACTTC.

The V and J genes are TRBV6-2 or TRBV6-3 and TRBJ1-2, with unresolved D. V gave up 2 bases and J gave up 7 bases, with 14 bases separating them. Germline values: CDR1 MNHEY, CDR2 SVGEGT. This CDR3 is built from 14 residues. The CDR3 DNA reads as TGTGCCAGCAGTTACAACCGTCCCCACTCTGGCTACACCTTC. Translation: CASSYNRPHSGYTF.

The chain uses TRBV18 and TRBJ2-1, with a possible D match to TRBD1 (5 bases). Trimming removed 1 base at V and 0 bases at J, with 10 bases between. Germline CDR1 is KGHSH and CDR2 is LQKENI. This CDR3 region has 16 residues. CDR3 coding DNA: TGTGCCAGCTCACCACGTGGGGCTTACTCCTACAATGAGCAGTTCTTC. This sequence encodes CASSPRGAYSYNEQFF.

The CDR3 spells CASSPAATGSRYF. The CDR3 DNA follows: TGTGCCAGCAGCCCCGCCGCGACAGGGTCAAGGTACTTC. This chain uses TRBV7-2 with TRBJ2-4; 7 positions agree with TRBD1. Germline-derived CDR1 and CDR2 are SGHTA and FQGNSA. The CDR3 sequence is 13 residues long. Trimming cost V 5 bases and J 15 bases; bases outside gene matches: 13.

This chain links TRBV7-6 with TRBJ1-2; possibly TRBD1 for D (5 bases). This CDR3 has 15 amino acids. V lost 5 bases, J lost 3 bases, and 16 bases lay in between. Germline assignment: CDR1 SGHVS and CDR2 FNYEAQ. DNA for the CDR3: TGTGCCAGCAGCCCGGGGGGGGTACCGCACTATGGCTACACCTTC. This sequence encodes CASSPGGVPHYGYTF. The full variable domain, rest sourced from reference TRBV7-6 and TRBJ1-2, is GAGVSQSPRYKVTKRGQDVALRCDPISGHVSLYWYRQALGQGPEFLTYFNYEAQQDKSGLPNDRFSAERPEGSISTLTIQRTEQRDSAMYRCASSPGGVPHYGYTFGSGTRLTVV.

The CDR3 is CASSKTGFNTEAFF. The CDR3 coding sequence is TGCGCCAGCAGCAAGACAGGATTCAACACTGAAGCTTTCTTT. This chain uses TRBV5-1 with TRBJ1-1; a weak D match, TRBD1 (6 bases). The V end was cut by 4 bases, the J end by 2 bases, with 12 bases between. This CDR3 spans 14 amino acids. Germline V gene sequence: CDR1 SGHRS, CDR2 YFSETQ.

The V call is TRBV19, the J call TRBJ1-2; possible D gene TRBD1, 5 bases. V lost 7 bases and J 3 bases, leaving 15 bases between the germline ends. This CDR3 is built from 14 residues. CDR1 LNHDA and CDR2 SQIVND come from the germline V gene (reference sequence). CDR3 loop: CASTLGGRYYGYTF. The CDR3 nucleotides read TGTGCCAGTACCCTCGGGGGACGGTACTATGGCTACACCTTC.

This chain uses TRBV28 with TRBJ1-2; no clear D gene. V lost 10 bases and J lost 5, with 17 bases in between. This CDR3 contains 13 residues. Germline CDR1 MDHEN, CDR2 SYDVKM. CDR3: CATGVGNGYGYTF. CDR3 coding DNA: TGTGCCACCGGGGTCGGAAATGGTTATGGCTACACCTTC.

The chain joins TRBV27 to TRBJ2-2; TRBD1 matches 8 bases. The ends lost 6 bases at V and 0 bases at J; junction bases unmatched: 3. CDR1 and CDR2 from the germline V gene are MNHEY and SMNVEV (reference sequence). The CDR3 spans 15 residues. CDR3 loop: CASRSGGANTGELFF. The DNA for the CDR3 is TGTGCCAGCAGATCAGGGGGCGCGAACACCGGGGAGCTGTTTTTT.

V usage is TRBV2 and J usage is TRBJ1-2; D is unresolved. The CDR3 sequence is 12 residues long. In germline, CDR1 is SNHLY, CDR2 FYNNEI. With 8 bases removed from V and 0 bases from J, the gap between germline ends came to 7 bases. As DNA, the CDR3 is TGTGCCAGCGGGAGAACTAACTATGGCTACACCTTC. It is translated as CASGRTNYGYTF. Looking up the rest from reference TRBV2 and TRBJ1-2 gives the full variable domain: EPEVTQTPSHQVTQMGQEVILRCVPISNHLYFYWYRQILGQKVEFLVSFYNNEISEKSEIFDDQFSVERPDGSNFTLKIRSTKLEDSAMYFCASGRTNYGYTFGSGTRLTVV.

The chain links TRBV2 to TRBJ1-1, with 11 bases aligning to TRBD1. Losses at the gene ends were 2 bases for V and 5 bases for J; bases not matched to a gene: 13. Germline loops: CDR1 SNHLY, CDR2 FYNNEI. The CDR3 is 18 residues long. This CDR3 reads CASSETRTGGLGGTEAFF. The CDR3 DNA sequence: TGTGCCAGCAGTGAAACGAGGACAGGGGGCTTGGGAGGGACTGAAGCTTTCTTT.

V gene TRBV19 combines with J gene TRBJ1-1, with 8 bases matching TRBD1. This CDR3 comprises 13 residues. Trimming removed 9 bases from V and 1 base from J; junction bases left unmatched: 4. Germline CDR1 reads LNHDA; CDR2 reads SQIVND (reference sequence). Here the CDR3 reads CARTGDPNTEAFF. The CDR3 nucleotides are TGTGCCAGGACAGGGGACCCGAACACTGAAGCTTTCTTT.

V gene TRBV7-4 combines with J gene TRBJ1-5, with a tentative D call TRBD1 (6 bases). CDR3 length: 15 amino acids. Germline V CDR1 and CDR2: SGHVT, SQSDAQ. V lost 4 bases, J lost 0 bases, and 10 bases lay in between. The CDR3 loop is CASSCRGYSNQPQHF. CDR3 coding DNA: TGTGCCAGCAGCTGCAGGGGATATAGCAATCAGCCCCAGCATTTT.

This chain connects TRBV2 to TRBJ1-1, with 8 bases identical to TRBD1. The CDR3 sequence is 15 residues long. The J segment lost 5 bases and the V segment lost 5 bases, leaving 10 bases of the junction unmatched. In germline, CDR1 is SNHLY, CDR2 FYNNEI. CDR3 sequence: CASSLREQGGTEAFF. The CDR3 DNA reads as TGTGCCAGCAGTTTACGAGAACAGGGGGGAACTGAAGCTTTCTTT.

The chain has TRBV14 and TRBJ1-1, with 7 bases matching TRBD1. The CDR3 is 15 residues long. The germline V gene encodes CDR1 SGHDN and CDR2 FVKESK. With V trimmed by 4 bases and J by 4 bases, 9 bases remained unmatched. DNA of the CDR3: TGTGCCAGCAGCCTTGGACAGGTGCGGCTCACTGAAGCTTTCTTT. It is translated as CASSLGQVRLTEAFF.

The chain uses TRBV14 and TRBJ2-5; TRBD2 is a possible D gene (5 bases). Between the trimmed V and J ends, which lost 1 base and 5 bases, there was a span of 14 bases. CDR1 is SGHDN, CDR2 FVKESK, per germline. The CDR3 has 15 residues. The CDR3 nucleotides are TGTGCCAGCAGCCAAGTACGTGGGAGTTGGGAGACCCAGTACTTC. It specifies CASSQVRGSWETQYF.

This clone was seen just once. The rearrangement uses TRBV19 and TRBJ2-1; 9 nucleotides align to TRBD2. V shed 2 bases, J shed 6 bases, and the junction held 5 bases outside the gene matches. The germline V gene encodes CDR1 LNHDA and CDR2 SQIVND (reference sequence). The CDR3 extends over 15 amino acids. DNA of the CDR3: TGTGCCAGTAGTATAAGTACTAGCGGGTTCAATGAGCAGTTCTTC. Its translation: CASSISTSGFNEQFF.

This clone was seen a handful of times. This rearrangement joins TRBV2 to TRBJ1-3; D remains ambiguous. CDR3 length: 21 residues. Germline CDR1 and CDR2: SNHLY and FYNNEI. Trimming removed 0 bases at V and 0 bases at J, with 24 bases between. For the CDR3, the DNA is TGTGCCAGCAGTGAAGCGCTTCCTAAGCAAATAACGTCCCCCTCTGGAAACACCATATATTTT. Translating gives CASSEALPKQITSPSGNTIYF.

The chain recombines TRBV5-1 with TRBJ1-4, with a possible D match to TRBD1 (6 bases). The CDR3 is 14 residues long. In germline, CDR1 is SGHRS, CDR2 YFSETQ. Between the trimmed V and J ends, which lost 4 bases and 4 bases, there was a span of 11 bases. The CDR3 region is CASSLDSYNEKLFF. The CDR3 DNA is TGCGCCAGCAGCCTGGACAGTTATAATGAAAAACTGTTTTTT. Combining the CDR3 with reference TRBV5-1 and TRBJ1-4 gives the whole variable domain KAGVTQTPRYLIKTRGQQVTLSCSPISGHRSVSWYQQTPGQGLQFLFEYFSETQRNKGNFPGRFSGRQFSNSRSEMNVSTLELGDSALYLCASSLDSYNEKLFFGSGTQLSVL.

This clone was counted once. The chain recombines TRBV28 with TRBJ2-5, with 10 bases lining up with TRBD2. The CDR3 spans 13 residues. Germline lookup yields CDR1 MDHEN and CDR2 SYDVKM. V was pared by 7 bases and J by 2 bases, with 1 base of the junction left unmatched. The CDR3 loop reads CASTSGGQETQYF. The DNA for the CDR3 is TGTGCCAGCACTAGCGGGGGACAAGAGACCCAGTACTTC.

This clone appeared once. This rearrangement joins TRBV4-3 to TRBJ2-1; a possible D gene is TRBD1 (6 bases). The CDR3 is 14 amino acids. Per the germline V gene, CDR1 is LGHNA and CDR2 is YSLEER. V gave up 3 bases and J gave up 5 bases, with 11 bases separating them. This CDR3 reads CASSHRGGDNEQFF. In DNA form, the CDR3 reads TGCGCCAGCAGCCACCGAGGGGGAGACAATGAGCAGTTCTTC.

The CDR3 bases are TGTGCCAGCAGTCATCCGGGACAGAGTCCCTACGAGCAGTACTTC. Its protein product is CASSHPGQSPYEQYF. The gene calls are TRBV2 and TRBJ2-7; 7 nucleotides line up with TRBD1. CDR3 size: 15 residues. After removal of 5 bases from V and 2 bases from J, the junction contained 9 bases not matched to a gene. CDR1 and CDR2 from the germline V gene are SNHLY and FYNNEI.

This sequence joins TRBV5-1 and TRBJ1-2, with D unclear. CDR1 is SGHRS and CDR2 is YFSETQ in the germline V gene. The CDR3 is 13 residues long. Trimming took 5 bases from V and 3 from J, leaving 11 bases between them. CDR3 region: CASREESHYGYTF. As DNA, the CDR3 is TGCGCCAGCAGAGAGGAGTCACACTATGGCTACACCTTC. Full variable domain (outside the CDR3, taken from reference TRBV5-1 and TRBJ1-2): KAGVTQTPRYLIKTRGQQVTLSCSPISGHRSVSWYQQTPGQGLQFLFEYFSETQRNKGNFPGRFSGRQFSNSRSEMNVSTLELGDSALYLCASREESHYGYTFGSGTRLTVV.